These T cell receptor beta chains were read from a single sample in a study of blood T cells in healthy people across ages. From the 5' RACE reads, TCRdb called clonotypes with MiXCR, one entry per CDR3 protein. The table lists approximately 780,000 distinct CDR3 sequences, 20% to 30% of them singletons. This sample was shared with a second study, whose subject was T cells of mothers and their children.

Specimen: blood. These receptor sequences come from a boy younger than 18 in good health. Each CDR3 is given with its conserved first and last residue. A D gene is named only where the DNA matches it firmly. Rows give clone size only sometimes, using once, few, many, or a class for an expanded clone.

CDR3aa,CDR3nt,abundance,j_gene,d_gene,v_gene
CASSFGGAEGAVSGANVLTF,TGTGCCAGCAGTTTTGGTGGGGCCGAGGGTGCGGTCTCTGGGGCCAACGTCCTGACTTTC,-,TRBJ2-6,-,TRBV11-2
CSVAGLAGLDEQFF,TGCAGCGTTGCGGGACTAGCGGGGTTGGATGAGCAGTTCTTC,-,TRBJ2-1,TRBD2,TRBV29-1
CASSSVTGGSEKLFF,TGTGCCAGCAGTTCCGTAACGGGGGGGAGTGAAAAACTGTTTTTT,few,TRBJ1-4,-,TRBV27
CASSGGEGGPNTEAFF,TGTGCCAGCAGCGGTGGGGAGGGGGGGCCAAACACTGAAGCTTTCTTT,few,TRBJ1-1,-,TRBV9
CASSYSVEVGQPQHF,TGTGCCAGCAGTTACTCGGTTGAGGTGGGTCAGCCCCAGCATTTT,-,TRBJ1-5,-,TRBV6-6
CASSFYRGPYEQYF,TGTGCCAGCAGTTTCTACAGGGGGCCCTACGAGCAGTACTTC,-,TRBJ2-7,TRBD1,TRBV12-3/TRBV12-4
CASSPLGQGPTNYGYTF,TGTGCCAGCAGCCCTCTGGGACAGGGGCCTACTAACTATGGCTACACCTTC,few,TRBJ1-2,TRBD1,TRBV11-2
CASSVYLSGANVLTF,TGTGCCAGCAGCGTATACCTCTCTGGGGCCAACGTCCTGACTTTC,-,TRBJ2-6,-,TRBV9
CSVVPGQGGQETQYF,TGCAGCGTTGTCCCAGGACAGGGAGGACAAGAGACCCAGTACTTC,-,TRBJ2-5,TRBD1,TRBV29-1
CSARTGAMNTEAFF,TGCAGTGCTAGGACAGGGGCGATGAACACTGAAGCTTTCTTT,-,TRBJ1-1,TRBD1,TRBV20-1
CAISTQHFVKDTQYF,TGTGCCATCAGTACCCAGCATTTCGTTAAAGATACGCAGTATTTT,many,TRBJ2-3,-,TRBV10-3
CASSPQDRAVTGELFF,TGTGCCAGCAGCCCCCAAGACAGGGCGGTAACCGGGGAGCTGTTTTTT,few,TRBJ2-2,TRBD1,TRBV7-2
CASSLVSGPYEQYF,TGCGCCAGCAGCTTGGTTTCAGGACCCTACGAGCAGTACTTC,-,TRBJ2-7,-,TRBV7-2
CSVYRSRVDQPQHF,TGCAGCGTTTATCGGTCCAGGGTGGATCAGCCCCAGCATTTT,-,TRBJ1-5,-,TRBV29-1
CASSLSTAYGYTF,TGTGCCAGCAGCTTATCGACAGCCTATGGCTACACCTTC,-,TRBJ1-2,-,TRBV5-5
CASSPSSRQMEKLFF,TGTGCCAGCAGCCCATCCTCCCGGCAGATGGAAAAACTGTTTTTT,-,TRBJ1-4,-,TRBV4-2
CASRARGGIETQYF,TGTGCCAGCAGGGCGCGGGGGGGCATCGAGACCCAGTACTTC,-,TRBJ2-5,TRBD2,TRBV2
CASSSLGGAEETQYF,TGTGCCAGCAGTTCCCTAGGTGGGGCGGAAGAGACCCAGTACTTC,many,TRBJ2-5,-,TRBV28
CASSLRQQETQYF,TGTGCCAGCAGTTTAAGACAGCAAGAGACCCAGTACTTC,many,TRBJ2-5,-,TRBV12-3/TRBV12-4
CASSLGQSGADTQYF,TGCGCCAGCAGCTTGGGACAGTCAGGGGCAGATACGCAGTATTTT,-,TRBJ2-3,-,TRBV5-1
CASSSRAGRTEAFF,TGTGCCAGCAGCTCCAGGGCAGGGAGAACTGAAGCTTTCTTT,-,TRBJ1-1,-,TRBV7-9
CASSTGTTAYEQYF,TGTGCCAGTAGTACCGGGACAACCGCCTACGAGCAGTACTTC,-,TRBJ2-7,-,TRBV19
CSASSGTSGEETQYF,TGCAGTGCTAGCTCAGGGACTAGCGGAGAAGAGACCCAGTACTTC,few,TRBJ2-5,TRBD2,TRBV20-1
CASSPTGISGNTIYF,TGTGCCAGCAGTCCGACAGGGATCTCTGGAAACACCATATATTTT,-,TRBJ1-3,TRBD1,TRBV28
CASTTTGGQYEQYF,TGTGCCAGTACCACAACAGGGGGCCAGTACGAGCAGTACTTC,few,TRBJ2-7,TRBD1,TRBV19
CASSLATQGEKLFF,TGTGCCAGCAGCCTTGCGACACAGGGTGAAAAACTGTTTTTT,-,TRBJ1-4,-,TRBV5-5
CASSFGGTGGYF,TGTGCCAGCAGTTTTGGCGGAACGGGTGGGTACTTC,few,TRBJ2-7,-,TRBV12-3/TRBV12-4
CSAMTGGDIQYF,TGCAGTGCTATGACAGGGGGGGACATTCAGTACTTC,-,TRBJ2-4,TRBD1,TRBV20-1
CASNSTGATYEQYF,TGTGCCAGCAATTCGACAGGGGCTACCTACGAGCAGTACTTC,few,TRBJ2-7,TRBD1,TRBV25-1
CASSRDRKGETQYF,TGTGCCAGCAGTAGGGACAGGAAGGGAGAGACCCAGTACTTC,-,TRBJ2-5,TRBD1,TRBV6-5
CASSFLPRPWEQYF,TGTGCCAGCAGTTTTCTTCCCCGACCCTGGGAGCAGTACTTC,once,TRBJ2-7,-,TRBV27
CASSPARTGSYEQYF,TGTGCCAGCTCCCCCGCTCGGACAGGGAGCTACGAGCAGTACTTC,-,TRBJ2-7,TRBD1,TRBV18
CASSPGSSNTEAFF,TGCGCCAGCAGCCCAGGGTCGTCGAACACTGAAGCTTTCTTT,few,TRBJ1-1,-,TRBV5-1
CASSPQSGESSYEQYF,TGTGCCAGCTCACCACAAAGCGGGGAGAGCTCCTACGAGCAGTACTTC,few,TRBJ2-7,TRBD2,TRBV18
CASSPRTGKRGQETQYF,TGTGCCAGCAGCCCCCGGACAGGGAAGAGGGGCCAAGAGACCCAGTACTTC,few,TRBJ2-5,TRBD1,TRBV13
CSARDMQGAKYEQYF,TGCAGTGCTAGAGATATGCAGGGTGCCAAATACGAGCAGTACTTC,few,TRBJ2-7,-,TRBV20-1
CASSMAGSRANTEAFF,TGTGCCAGTAGTATGGCAGGGTCTCGAGCGAACACTGAAGCTTTCTTT,-,TRBJ1-1,-,TRBV19
CASSLGRGGQETQYF,TGTGCCAGCAGCCTAGGACGGGGGGGCCAAGAGACCCAGTACTTC,few,TRBJ2-5,TRBD2,TRBV12-3/TRBV12-4
CASSLQWTGSEGANVLTF,TGTGCCAGCAGCTTACAGTGGACAGGGTCGGAAGGGGCCAACGTCCTGACTTTC,-,TRBJ2-6,TRBD1,TRBV7-6
CASSYRGYRQETQYF,TGTGCCAGCAGTTACAGGGGCTACCGGCAAGAGACCCAGTACTTC,-,TRBJ2-5,-,TRBV6-2/TRBV6-3
CAWSVGQGRIKNTEAFF,TGTGCCTGGAGTGTAGGCCAGGGGAGGATCAAGAACACTGAAGCTTTCTTT,few,TRBJ1-1,-,TRBV30
CTSSQAHCRRRNEQFF,TGCACCAGCAGCCAGGCCCACTGCCGACGGAGAAATGAGCAGTTCTTC,few,TRBJ2-1,-,TRBV1
CASSEIGGIQYEQYF,TGTGCCAGCAGTGAAATAGGGGGGATCCAATACGAGCAGTACTTC,-,TRBJ2-7,-,TRBV25-1
CASRGGQGGIYNEQFF,TGTGCCAGCAGGGGGGGACAGGGGGGAATCTACAATGAGCAGTTCTTC,once,TRBJ2-1,TRBD1,TRBV12-3/TRBV12-4
CSASPYPDTEAFF,TGCAGTGCTAGTCCCTACCCGGACACTGAAGCTTTCTTT,-,TRBJ1-1,-,TRBV20-1
CASSLRQGKPGANVLTF,TGTGCCAGCAGTTTGAGACAGGGGAAGCCTGGGGCCAACGTCCTGACTTTC,few,TRBJ2-6,TRBD1,TRBV28
CSAPRAGDEQYF,TGCAGTGCTCCTCGAGCGGGGGACGAGCAGTACTTC,-,TRBJ2-7,TRBD2,TRBV20-1
CSAREQGSGMTSGTQYF,TGCAGTGCTAGAGAGCAGGGTAGCGGGATGACAAGTGGTACGCAGTATTTT,few,TRBJ2-3,TRBD2,TRBV20-1
CASRQSGGIHNEQFF,TGTGCCAGCAGACAAAGCGGGGGTATCCACAATGAGCAGTTCTTC,few,TRBJ2-1,TRBD2,TRBV6-2/TRBV6-3
CASSFWQGARETQYF,TGTGCCAGCAGTTTCTGGCAGGGTGCCCGGGAGACCCAGTACTTC,-,TRBJ2-5,-,TRBV12-3/TRBV12-4
CSVDRPDGSGANVLTF,TGCAGCGTTGATCGCCCGGACGGCTCTGGGGCCAACGTCCTGACTTTC,few,TRBJ2-6,-,TRBV29-1
CSACRSWEQYF,TGCAGTGCTTGCCGCAGTTGGGAGCAGTACTTC,-,TRBJ2-7,-,TRBV20-1
CASSEGRGSVSEQYF,TGTGCCAGCAGTGAAGGAAGGGGGAGTGTCTCCGAGCAGTACTTC,-,TRBJ2-7,-,TRBV6-1
CASSQDRGEAQYF,TGTGCCAGCAGCCAAGATCGAGGAGAGGCCCAGTACTTC,-,TRBJ2-5,-,TRBV14
CASSRAGVPYEQYF,TGTGCCAGCAGCCGAGCAGGGGTCCCCTACGAGCAGTACTTC,few,TRBJ2-7,-,TRBV3-1